The 29 T cell receptor beta chains presented below share a single source sample, sequenced in a study of blood T cell repertoires in COVID-19. This table comes from immunoSEQ multiplex PCR, and its TCRdb copy is limited to in-frame clones, with some not included. The data show about 73,000 clones, 80% to 85% seen once. The sample consisted of peripheral blood. The receptors stem from a human donor in a cohort sampled during active COVID-19.

V gene TRBV25-1 combines with J gene TRBJ1-1; maybe TRBD1 (6 bases). Per the germline V gene, CDR1 is MGHDK and CDR2 is SYGVNS. V was pared by 4 bases and J by 4 bases, with 16 bases between. The length of the CDR3 is 15 residues. The CDR3 DNA is TGTGCCAGCAGTGTTCTCAGGGGCGTAGGCACTGAAGCTTTCTTT. Its translation: CASSVLRGVGTEAFF. Together with reference TRBV25-1 and TRBJ1-1, the CDR3 gives the full variable domain: EADIYQTPRYLVIGTGKKITLECSQTMGHDKMYWYQQDPGMELHLIHYSYGVNSTEKGDLSSESTVSRIRTEHFPLTLESARPSHTSQYLCASSVLRGVGTEAFFGQGTRLTVV.

Here the CDR3 reads CASSIQGALGSTEAFF. CDR3 coding DNA: TGCGCCAGCAGCATACAGGGCGCTCTTGGCAGCACTGAAGCTTTCTTT. The chain recombines TRBV5-1 with TRBJ1-1; a weak D match, TRBD1 (6 bases). The ends were cut back, 4 bases at V and 4 bases at J, with 20 bases in the middle. Germline V CDR1 and CDR2: SGHRS, YFSETQ. CDR3 length: 16 residues.

The genes are TRBV9 and TRBJ1-3; D perhaps matches TRBD1 (6 bases). The germline V gene encodes CDR1 SGDLS and CDR2 YYNGEE. The V end lost 0 bases, the J end lost 3 bases, and 10 bases lay between the germline ends. There are 15 residues in the CDR3. The CDR3 is CASSVGRGLGNTIYF. CDR3 DNA: TGTGCCAGCAGCGTAGGCAGGGGTCTTGGAAACACCATATATTTT.

This clone was counted between two and nine times. The J gene is TRBJ1-1, the V gene TRBV11-3; 9 nucleotides match TRBD1. Germline lookup yields CDR1 SGHNT and CDR2 YENEEA. Losses at the gene ends were 4 bases for V and 4 bases for J; bases not matched to a gene: 7. There are 15 residues in the CDR3. The CDR3 here is CASSSGTGSFTEAFF. The CDR3 DNA is TGTGCCAGCAGCTCTGGGACAGGGAGTTTCACTGAAGCTTTCTTT.

The rearrangement joins TRBV28 to TRBJ1-5, with 7 bases identical to TRBD1. This CDR3 contains 15 residues. V shed 6 bases, J shed 1 base, and the junction held 6 bases outside the gene matches. CDR1 is MDHEN, CDR2 SYDVKM, per germline. The CDR3 here is CASRHGTDSNQPQHF. CDR3 bases: TGTGCCAGCAGGCACGGGACAGACAGCAATCAGCCCCAGCATTTT.

The chain is built from TRBV5-8 and TRBJ2-2; 9 bases fit TRBD2. The CDR3 runs to 15 residues. CDR1 is SGHTS and CDR2 is YDEGEE in the germline V gene. V shed 0 bases, J shed 6 bases, and the junction held 3 bases outside the gene matches. CDR3 nucleotide sequence: TGTGCCAGCAGCTTGGTGGGACTAGCTTCCGGGGAGCTGTTTTTT. Residues: CASSLVGLASGELFF. Drawing the rest from reference TRBV5-8 and TRBJ2-2, the complete variable domain is EAGVTQSPTHLIKTRGQQATLRCSPISGHTSVYWYQQALGLGLQFLLWYDEGEERNRGNFPPRFSGRQFPNYSSELNVNALELEDSALYLCASSLVGLASGELFFGEGSRLTVL.

The count of this clone is one. The chain links TRBV4-3 to TRBJ2-7; D uncertain. Germline CDR1 and CDR2: LGHNA and YSLEER. The CDR3 contains 15 residues. V was clipped by 1 base and J by 0 bases, with 10 bases between them. The CDR3 sequence: CASSQAMGSSYEQYF. The CDR3 nucleotides are TGCGCCAGCAGCCAAGCGATGGGCAGCTCCTACGAGCAGTACTTC.

This clone has just a few counts. The chain combines TRBV19 with TRBJ1-1; 9 bases line up with TRBD1. The CDR3 totals 16 residues. The V segment lost 4 bases and the J segment 1 base; nucleotides outside the gene matches: 7. Germline loops: CDR1 LNHDA, CDR2 SQIVND (reference sequence). This CDR3 reads CASSRIPQGANTEAFF. DNA for the CDR3: TGTGCCAGTAGTAGAATCCCACAGGGGGCGAACACTGAAGCTTTCTTT.

V is TRBV25-1 and J is TRBJ1-2; D perhaps matches TRBD1 (6 bases). V gave up 3 bases and J gave up 3 bases, with 11 bases separating them. CDR3 length: 14 amino acids. CDR1 and CDR2 from the germline V gene are MGHDK and SYGVNS. The CDR3 protein is CASSDWTVDYGYTF. The CDR3 nucleotides are TGTGCCAGCAGTGACTGGACAGTCGACTATGGCTACACCTTC.

The CDR3 nucleotides read TGTGCCAGTACCCGGGGAGGATCCGCAACTAATGAAAAACTGTTTTTT. As protein: CASTRGGSATNEKLFF. The genes are TRBV19 and TRBJ1-4; D call uncertain. The V end was cut by 7 bases, the J end by 0 bases, with 15 bases between. The CDR3 has 16 amino acids. In germline, CDR1 is LNHDA, CDR2 SQIVND (reference sequence).

The V and J genes are TRBV6-5 and TRBJ2-5, with D hard to call. The length of the CDR3 is 15 residues. V lost 7 bases and J 5 bases, leaving 20 bases between the germline ends. Germline CDR1 MNHEY, CDR2 SVGAGI. The CDR3 protein is CASKPLRRVYETQYF. For the CDR3, the DNA is TGTGCCAGCAAACCATTACGTCGGGTGTATGAGACCCAGTACTTC.

This chain joins TRBV15 and TRBJ2-3; 10 bases match TRBD2. CDR3 size: 17 residues. J was trimmed by 4 bases and V by 0 bases; bases with no gene match: 7. Germline V gives CDR1 LNHNV, CDR2 YYDKDF (reference sequence). The CDR3 DNA sequence: TGTGCCACCAGCAGAGATTATACTAGCGGGGTGGCAGATACGCAGTATTTT. Translated, it gives CATSRDYTSGVADTQYF.

The chain has TRBV6-5 and TRBJ2-5; D unresolved. The germline V gene has CDR1 MNHEY and CDR2 SVGAGI. The CDR3 consists of 11 residues. V was trimmed by 10 bases and J by 5 bases, leaving 11 bases between them. The CDR3 is CATRLRETQYF. DNA of the CDR3: TGTGCCACCCGCCTGAGGGAGACCCAGTACTTC.

The chain uses TRBV28 and TRBJ2-7; the D gene is possibly TRBD1 (6 bases). This CDR3 comprises 14 residues. The ends were cut back, 5 bases at V and 2 bases at J, with 13 bases in the middle. The germline CDR1 and CDR2 sequences are MDHEN and SYDVKM. The chain's CDR3 is CASSPGTPTYEQYF. The CDR3 DNA reads as TGTGCCAGCAGTCCCGGGACACCAACCTACGAGCAGTACTTC. Combining the CDR3 with reference TRBV28 and TRBJ2-7 gives the whole variable domain DVKVTQSSRYLVKRTGEKVFLECVQDMDHENMFWYRQDPGLGLRLIYFSYDVKMKEKGDIPEGYSVSREKKERFSLILESASTNQTSMYLCASSPGTPTYEQYFGPGTRLTVT.

This clone was observed a few times. The rearrangement joins TRBV7-9 to TRBJ2-4; tentative D call: TRBD1 (6 bases). The CDR3 contains 13 residues. Germline-derived CDR1 and CDR2 are SEHNR and FQNEAQ (reference sequence). V dropped 5 bases and J dropped 5 bases, with 10 bases sitting between them. The chain's CDR3 is CASSPRTENIQYF. The CDR3 DNA is TGTGCCAGCAGCCCACGGACAGAAAACATTCAGTACTTC.

This sequence joins TRBV5-1 and TRBJ2-2; 7 bases are shared with TRBD2. The CDR3 totals 16 residues. CDR1 and CDR2 from the germline V gene are SGHRS and YFSETQ. The V gene end was trimmed by 0 bases and the J gene end by 0 bases; junction bases not matched to a gene: 2. CDR3 DNA: TGCGCCAGCAGCTTGGCGCGGGGGACGAACACCGGGGAGCTGTTTTTT. This sequence encodes CASSLARGTNTGELFF. Supplemented by reference TRBV5-1 and TRBJ2-2, the full variable domain reads KAGVTQTPRYLIKTRGQQVTLSCSPISGHRSVSWYQQTPGQGLQFLFEYFSETQRNKGNFPGRFSGRQFSNSRSEMNVSTLELGDSALYLCASSLARGTNTGELFFGEGSRLTVL.

This chain uses TRBV19 with TRBJ1-2; 7 bases align to TRBD1. The CDR3 contains 16 residues. Trimming took 5 bases from V and 1 from J; bases not matched to a gene: 10. Germline V gives CDR1 LNHDA, CDR2 SQIVND (reference sequence). The CDR3 reads CASSRPGTASNYGYTF. The CDR3 DNA reads as TGTGCCAGTAGTCGCCCCGGGACAGCAAGTAACTATGGCTACACCTTC.

V usage is TRBV5-6 and J usage is TRBJ2-2; perhaps TRBD2 as D (6 bases). The V end lost 3 bases, the J end lost 0 bases, and 12 bases lay between the germline ends. The CDR3 has 16 residues. Germline lookup yields CDR1 SGHDT and CDR2 YYEEEE. The CDR3 nucleotides read TGTGCCAGCAGCTCCTGGCGCGGGGCGAACACCGGGGAGCTGTTTTTT. Its translation: CASSSWRGANTGELFF.

V is TRBV12-2 and J is TRBJ2-2; the listed D gene, TRBD2, was not tested against the DNA. TRBV12-2 is a pseudogene locus. The CDR3 sequence is 15 residues long. CDR3 region: CASRFWRGDTGELFF. CDR3 coding DNA: TGTGCAAGTCGCTTCTGGCGGGGGGACACCGGGGAGCTGTTTTTT.

V is TRBV4-1 and J is TRBJ1-6; 10 bases line up with TRBD1. J was trimmed by 6 bases and V by 3 bases; bases with no gene match: 11. In germline, CDR1 is MGHRA, CDR2 YSYEKL. This CDR3 spans 18 amino acids. The CDR3 region has the DNA TGCGCCAGCAGCCACCACCCGGGACAGGGGTTTACTAATTCACCCCTCCACTTT. Translation gives CASSHHPGQGFTNSPLHF.

This clone was observed a single time. The chain combines TRBV6-5 with TRBJ2-4, with 8 nucleotides matching TRBD1. Germline lookup yields CDR1 MNHEY and CDR2 SVGAGI. The CDR3 is made up of 14 amino acids. The ends lost 5 bases at V and 6 bases at J; junction bases unmatched: 6. The CDR3 DNA sequence: TGTGCCAGCAGTATAGGACAGGGATCAAACATTCAGTACTTC. Protein product: CASSIGQGSNIQYF.

V gene TRBV7-9 combines with J gene TRBJ2-1; TRBD2 aligns across 10 bases. Germline assignment: CDR1 SEHNR and CDR2 FQNEAQ (reference sequence). This CDR3 spans 17 amino acids. V gave up 0 bases and J gave up 8 bases; unmatched junction bases: 10. CDR3 residues: CASSLARFSGGPDEQFF. The CDR3 nucleotides read TGTGCCAGCAGCTTAGCCCGTTTTAGCGGGGGGCCTGATGAGCAGTTCTTC.

CDR3 sequence reads: CASSEDYRTYNEQFF. In DNA form, the CDR3 reads TGTGCCAGCAGTGAAGACTATCGAACCTACAATGAGCAGTTCTTC. The chain links TRBV2 to TRBJ2-1, with unresolved D. V shed 1 base and J shed 2 bases, with 9 bases lying between them. This CDR3 contains 15 residues. Germline assignment: CDR1 SNHLY and CDR2 FYNNEI.

The rearrangement links TRBV5-5 to TRBJ1-6; D gene ambiguous. V lost 5 bases and J lost 2, with 8 bases in between. The V gene's germline CDR1 is SGHKS and CDR2 YYEKEE (reference sequence). The CDR3 is 14 residues long. Here the CDR3 DNA reads TGTGCCAGCAGTCAGGTTGCCTATAATTCACCCCTCCACTTT. It codes for CASSQVAYNSPLHF. The full variable domain, rest sourced from reference TRBV5-5 and TRBJ1-6, is DAGVTQSPTHLIKTRGQQVTLRCSPISGHKSVSWYQQVLGQGPQFIFQYYEKEERGRGNFPDRFSARQFPNYSSELNVNALLLGDSALYLCASSQVAYNSPLHFGNGTRLTVT.

This sequence joins TRBV2 and TRBJ1-2, with 8 nucleotides matching TRBD1. Looked up from germline, CDR1 is SNHLY and CDR2 is FYNNEI. There are 15 residues in the CDR3. Trimming at V came to 8 bases and at J to 4 bases, leaving 12 bases not matched to a gene. CDR3 protein: CASRTWTGYGYGYTF. The CDR3 DNA reads TGTGCCAGCCGGACCTGGACAGGGTACGGCTATGGCTACACCTTC.

The chain carries TRBV18 and TRBJ1-5; no firm D call. CDR1 and CDR2 (germline): KGHSH, LQKENI. This CDR3 is 16 amino acids long. The V and J ends lost 3 bases and 3 bases respectively, with 15 bases between them. The CDR3 coding sequence is TGTGCCAGCTCACCCACCGGTGGAGGAAACAATCAGCCCCAGCATTTT. Protein sequence: CASSPTGGGNNQPQHF.

CDR3 in DNA: TGTGCCAGCAGCCCCACTTTTTTAGATACGCAGTATTTT. It yields the protein CASSPTFLDTQYF. The chain is built from TRBV4-2 and TRBJ2-3; D unclear. The V end was cut by 4 bases, the J end by 5 bases, with 10 bases between. CDR1 is LGHNA and CDR2 is YNFKEQ in the germline V gene. The length of the CDR3 is 13 residues.

A single count supports this clone. V usage is TRBV6-5 and J usage is TRBJ2-3; 12 positions match TRBD2. The V gene end was trimmed by 4 bases and the J gene end by 4 bases; junction bases not matched to a gene: 6. Germline loops: CDR1 MNHEY, CDR2 SVGAGI. The CDR3 is 16 residues long. This chain's CDR3 is CASSSSTSGGSDTQYF. The CDR3 DNA sequence: TGTGCCAGCAGTTCCTCGACTAGCGGGGGATCAGATACGCAGTATTTT.

V usage is TRBV19 and J usage is TRBJ2-1; possibly TRBD1 for D (5 bases). Trimming shortened V by 2 bases and J by 4 bases, and 9 bases separated the two germline ends. The germline V gene has CDR1 LNHDA and CDR2 SQIVND (reference sequence). The CDR3 covers 14 residues. As DNA, the CDR3 is TGTGCCAGTAGTATAAGGGGTTCATACAATGAGCAGTTCTTC. Its protein is CASSIRGSYNEQFF.